This T cell receptor beta chain emerged from a study of T cells expressing NK-cell markers. This CDR3 has 15 amino acids. CDR1 and CDR2 from the germline V gene are MGHRA and YSYEKL. One entry per CDR3 protein, without DNA, is what TCRdb gives after re-calling the 5' RACE reads. The sample table includes more than 90,000 distinct CDR3 sequences. This sequence joins TRBV4-1 and TRBJ2-2; TCRdb lists TRBD1, though no DNA is available to test this call. The sequence came from a woman between 18 and 75 years old in good health. Sample: blood T cells: a sorted CD56 or NKG2C T cell subset, CD4+ or CD8+ T cells, or bulk PBMC T cells (not recorded which). The CDR3 reads CASSQVAPPGGGLFF.